The next 32 T cell receptor beta chains were all read from a single sample in a study of T-cell memory formation after mild COVID-19. TCRdb reprocessed the 5' RACE reads via MiXCR and lists one record per CDR3 protein. Of tens of thousands of distinct CDR3 sequences listed, about an eighth are singletons. The sequenced sample consisted of PBMCs or a T cell subset sorted from them (not recorded which). The receptors originated from a man younger than 35 who had mild COVID-19 (a few samples of this study predate the infection). Cell type and time point are not known.

This clonotype was seen ten or more times. The chain has TRBV5-1 and TRBJ1-6; D is undetermined. Germline values: CDR1 SGHRS, CDR2 YFSETQ. This CDR3 contains 16 residues. The V end was cut by 0 bases, the J end by 5 bases, with 12 bases between. The CDR3 loop is CASSLGTDFHNSPLHF. The CDR3 DNA follows: TGCGCCAGCAGCTTGGGGACGGACTTTCATAATTCACCCCTCCACTTT.

The table lists this clonotype with many counts. This chain joins TRBV5-1 and TRBJ1-2; no clear D. This CDR3 has 14 residues. CDR1 and CDR2 from the germline V gene are SGHRS and YFSETQ. V was trimmed by 5 bases and J by 7 bases, leaving 18 bases between them. This CDR3 is CASRLSTAFFGYTF. In DNA, the CDR3 is TGCGCCAGCAGGCTAAGTACAGCATTCTTTGGCTACACCTTC.

This clonotype is labeled as medium-sized. V usage is TRBV20-1 and J usage is TRBJ2-1; TRBD2 aligns across 8 bases. Trimming at V came to 0 bases and at J to 5 bases, leaving 9 bases not matched to a gene. Germline V gene sequence: CDR1 DFQATT, CDR2 SNEGSKA (reference sequence). CDR3 length: 16 residues. The CDR3 loop is CSARDPRAGAHNEQFF. In DNA form, the CDR3 reads TGCAGTGCTAGAGATCCCAGAGCGGGGGCCCACAATGAGCAGTTCTTC.

There are many counts of this clonotype. The gene calls are TRBV5-1 and TRBJ2-5; D is unresolved. Between the trimmed V and J ends, which lost 4 bases and 4 bases, there was a span of 11 bases. The CDR3 is 13 residues long. Germline V gene sequence: CDR1 SGHRS, CDR2 YFSETQ. CDR3 protein: CASSLVGGETQYF. The CDR3 DNA reads TGCGCCAGCAGCCTAGTGGGTGGAGAGACCCAGTACTTC.

This clonotype was detected ten times or more. The J gene is TRBJ2-6, the V gene TRBV11-2; D may be TRBD1 or TRBD2 (5 bases each). CDR3 length: 16 amino acids. Trimming left V 6 bases short and J 0 bases short, with 12 bases between. Germline loops: CDR1 SGHAT, CDR2 FQNNGV. This CDR3 is CASSAGANSGANVLTF. CDR3 nucleotide sequence: TGTGCCAGCAGTGCCGGGGCAAACTCTGGGGCCAACGTCCTGACTTTC.

At least ten counts were recorded for this clonotype. The chain is built from TRBV2 and TRBJ1-1, with D perhaps matching TRBD1 (5 bases). Between the trimmed V and J ends, which lost 11 bases and 6 bases, there was a span of 16 bases. The CDR3 is 12 residues long. Looked up from germline, CDR1 is SNHLY and CDR2 is FYNNEI. The CDR3 DNA is TGTGCCTCCAGCAGGGAGATCGCTGAAGCTTTCTTT. Protein sequence: CASSREIAEAFF.

By share of the sample, this clonotype is large. The chain recombines TRBV5-1 with TRBJ2-7, with 8 bases aligning to TRBD1. In germline, CDR1 is SGHRS, CDR2 YFSETQ. The CDR3 runs to 13 residues. Trimming took 2 bases from V and 6 from J; bases not matched to a gene: 4. Here the CDR3 DNA reads TGCGCCAGCAGCTTTGGACAGGGCAGCGAGCAGTACTTC. Amino acids: CASSFGQGSEQYF.

This clonotype was counted many times. CDR3 sequence (DNA): TGTGCCAGCGAGCGATCCCTCGCAGATACGCAGTATTTT. Protein: CASERSLADTQYF. This chain links TRBV7-9 with TRBJ2-3; no definite D call. Germline CDR1 and CDR2: SEHNR and FQNEAQ (reference sequence). V gave up 8 bases and J gave up 4 bases, with 13 bases separating them. CDR3 length: 13 residues.

The table lists this clonotype with many counts. V gene TRBV20-1 combines with J gene TRBJ2-3, with TRBD1 matching over 7 bases. V shed 6 bases, J shed 1 base, and the junction held 4 bases outside the gene matches. Germline CDR1 DFQATT, CDR2 SNEGSKA (reference sequence). This CDR3 spans 13 amino acids. CDR3 residues: CSAHRGRTDTQYF. Here the CDR3 DNA reads TGCAGTGCGCACAGGGGCCGCACAGATACGCAGTATTTT.

In this sample, this clonotype turned up many times. The rearrangement joins TRBV5-1 to TRBJ2-5; TRBD2 matches at 9 bases. CDR1 and CDR2 from the germline V gene are SGHRS and YFSETQ. The CDR3 totals 16 residues. The junction had 7 bases not matched to a gene; V was cut back by 3 bases and J by 1 base. The CDR3: CASSSLGAGGQETQYF. DNA for the CDR3: TGCGCCAGCAGCTCTTTAGGAGCGGGGGGCCAAGAGACCCAGTACTTC.

This clonotype was found many times. This rearrangement joins TRBV10-3 to TRBJ2-5; 7 bases align to TRBD1. Germline V gives CDR1 ENHRY, CDR2 SYGVKD. The CDR3 spans 16 residues. Unmatched junction bases numbered 8, after V lost 3 bases and J lost 1 base. CDR3 coding DNA: TGTGCCATCAGTGACCCGGTGGGACAGATCCAAGAGACCCAGTACTTC. Amino acid sequence: CAISDPVGQIQETQYF.

This clonotype was observed at least ten times. V is TRBV13 and J is TRBJ1-1, with a possible D match to TRBD1 (5 bases). There are 15 residues in the CDR3. The V end lost 0 bases, the J end lost 7 bases, and 15 bases lay between the germline ends. CDR1 and CDR2 (germline): PRHDT, FYEKMQ (reference sequence). CDR3 loop: CASSLGYRMGVEAFF. The CDR3 DNA is TGTGCCAGCAGCTTAGGCTATAGGATGGGGGTTGAAGCTTTCTTT.

The chain carries TRBV7-3 and TRBJ2-3; 9 bases align to TRBD2. V was pared by 3 bases and J by 5 bases, with 9 bases of the junction left unmatched. From germline, CDR1 is SGHTA and CDR2 FQGTGA. There are 16 residues in the CDR3. CDR3 nucleotides: TGTGCCAGCAGCTTCCTTAGCGGGGGTTTTGGAGATACGCAGTATTTT. Its protein is CASSFLSGGFGDTQYF.

This clonotype occurred a few times. The genes are TRBV12-3 or TRBV12-4 and TRBJ1-3; a weak D match, TRBD1 (5 bases). The germline V and J ends were trimmed by 5 bases and 9 bases, with 17 bases remaining between them. This CDR3 comprises 14 residues. Written as DNA, the CDR3 is TGTGCCAGCAGTCCCGGGACCGGGTTTTTCACCATATATTTT. Its protein is CASSPGTGFFTIYF.

This clonotype was recorded at least ten times. The genes are TRBV7-9 and TRBJ1-1; D is ambiguous. The CDR3 spans 12 residues. Deletions cut 5 bases from V and 3 bases from J, with 7 bases between. Germline V gives CDR1 SEHNR, CDR2 FQNEAQ (reference sequence). In nucleotides, the CDR3 is TGTGCCAGCAGCCTAACACACACTGAAGCTTTCTTT. This sequence encodes CASSLTHTEAFF.

Ten or more counts support this clonotype. This chain connects TRBV7-8 to TRBJ2-5; the D gene is possibly TRBD1 (5 bases). Trimming took 3 bases from V and 4 from J, leaving 9 bases between them. Germline assignment: CDR1 SGHVS and CDR2 FQNEAQ. This CDR3 is 13 amino acids long. CDR3 bases: TGTGCCAGCAGCTTCAGGGTGGTAGAGACCCAGTACTTC. Its translation is CASSFRVVETQYF.

This clonotype has only a few counts. One junction end does not reproduce the germline sequence, and a read error may be involved. The gene calls are TRBV20-1 and TRBJ1-1; D is unclear. The CDR3 covers 12 residues. Germline loops: CDR1 DFQATT, CDR2 SNEGSKA (reference sequence). The CDR3 spells CSARPGNNEAFF. CDR3 coding DNA: TGCAGTGCTAGGCCCGGGAACAATGAAGCTTTCTTT.

On this clonotype itself: Being one base from a much bigger clone, this may be a read error. The rearrangement links TRBV20-1 to TRBJ1-2; 7 bases agree with TRBD1. CDR1 is DFQATT and CDR2 is SNEGSKA in the germline V gene (reference sequence). The CDR3 totals 13 residues. CDR3 nucleotide sequence: TGCAGTGCTATAGGGGGCACTAACTATTGCTACACCTTC. It is translated as CSAIGGTNYCYTF.

At least ten counts were recorded for this clonotype. V and J are TRBV4-3 and TRBJ1-2; D is unclear. CDR1 is LGHNA and CDR2 is YSLEER in the germline V gene. V was shortened by 1 base and J by 5 bases, with 11 bases between the two germline ends. The CDR3 has 14 residues. CDR3 protein: CASSQVGRGYGYTF. The DNA for the CDR3 is TGCGCCAGCAGCCAAGTAGGCCGAGGGTATGGCTACACCTTC.

There are a few counts of this clonotype. V usage is TRBV18 and J usage is TRBJ1-3; 7 bases are shared with TRBD1. The germline V gene has CDR1 KGHSH and CDR2 LQKENI. The CDR3 runs to 17 residues. Trimming cost V 3 bases and J 0 bases; bases outside gene matches: 8. The CDR3 is CASSPGPTGNSGNTIYF. The CDR3 nucleotides are TGTGCCAGCTCACCCGGGCCGACAGGGAACTCTGGAAACACCATATATTTT.

This clonotype was detected many times. The J gene is TRBJ2-1, the V gene TRBV27, with TRBD1 matching 9 bases. Trimming cost V 2 bases and J 12 bases; bases outside gene matches: 20. The CDR3 has 18 residues. Germline V gives CDR1 MNHEY, CDR2 SMNVEV (reference sequence). The CDR3: CASSLISHGTGFEHGQFF. The CDR3 region has the DNA TGTGCCAGCAGTTTAATTTCTCACGGGACAGGGTTTGAACACGGGCAGTTCTTC.

This clonotype was detected ten times or more. This chain connects TRBV6-1 to TRBJ2-7; D could derive from TRBD1 or TRBD2 (5 bases each). V was cut by 1 base and J by 2 bases, with 12 bases left in between. The germline V gene has CDR1 MNHNS and CDR2 SASEGT. CDR3 length: 15 residues. The DNA for the CDR3 is TGTGCCAGCAGTGAAGACTTGGGGGATCCCTACGAGCAGTACGTC. It codes for CASSEDLGDPYEQYV.

This clonotype was detected ten times or more. This chain connects TRBV6-4 to TRBJ2-1, with a weak D call TRBD2 (7 bases). Germline values: CDR1 MRHNA, CDR2 SNTAGT. V lost 2 bases and J lost 12, with 11 bases in between. This CDR3 has 12 amino acids. The CDR3 DNA follows: TGTGCCAGCAGTGACAGGGGGGGCCCGCAGTTCTTC. Protein: CASSDRGGPQFF.

This sequence joins TRBV7-3 and TRBJ2-3; D is undetermined. Trimming left V 3 bases short and J 4 bases short, with 8 bases between. CDR3 size: 13 residues. In germline, CDR1 is SGHTA, CDR2 FQGTGA. CDR3 sequence (DNA): TGTGCCAGCAGCTTGGCCTTCGCAGATACGCAGTATTTT. It encodes CASSLAFADTQYF.

The chain employs TRBV11-3 and TRBJ2-3; TRBD2 is a possible D gene (6 bases). Trimming took off 6 bases at V and 2 bases at J, with 15 bases between the two ends. The CDR3 has 15 amino acids. In germline, CDR1 is SGHNT, CDR2 YENEEA. CDR3 nucleotides: TGTGCCAGCAGGACGACTCGGAGGGACACAGATACGCAGTATTTT. Protein product: CASRTTRRDTDTQYF.

This clonotype was found many times. This chain uses TRBV19 with TRBJ2-3, with 12 bases identical to TRBD2. The J segment lost 0 bases and the V segment lost 8 bases, leaving 15 bases of the junction unmatched. The germline CDR1 and CDR2 sequences are LNHDA and SQIVND (reference sequence). The CDR3 is 19 residues long. The CDR3 sequence is CASGQTSGGRGYSTDTQYF. CDR3 nucleotide sequence: TGTGCCAGTGGCCAGACTAGCGGGGGCCGGGGCTATAGCACAGATACGCAGTATTTT.

Ten or more counts support this clonotype. This sequence joins TRBV5-1 and TRBJ1-2; 7 positions agree with TRBD1. Trimming took 5 bases from V and 4 from J; bases not matched to a gene: 11. The CDR3 runs 15 residues. From germline, CDR1 is SGHRS and CDR2 YFSETQ. The CDR3 sequence: CASRPTGGGLYGYTF. The DNA of the CDR3 is TGCGCCAGCAGACCGACAGGAGGGGGCCTCTATGGCTACACCTTC.

This clonotype was seen at least ten times. The chain couples TRBV25-1 to TRBJ2-1, with a weak D call TRBD2 (5 bases). The CDR3 covers 14 residues. V was cut by 2 bases and J by 8 bases, with 13 bases left in between. Germline CDR1 is MGHDK and CDR2 is SYGVNS. For the CDR3, the DNA is TGTGCCAGCAGTGAAGAGGGAACGCGCCATGAGCAGTTCTTC. Its protein is CASSEEGTRHEQFF.

This clonotype was counted ten times or more. CDR3 nucleotides: TGTGCCAGCAGCTTAGAAGGCGGGGGGGCCGGTCACGAGCAGTACGTC. This encodes CASSLEGGGAGHEQYV. The chain carries TRBV7-2 and TRBJ2-7; 9 bases line up with TRBD2. Looked up from germline, CDR1 is SGHTA and CDR2 is FQGNSA. Losses at the gene ends were 1 base for V and 5 bases for J; bases not matched to a gene: 9. The CDR3 loop spans 16 amino acids.

This clonotype has at least ten counts. V usage is TRBV2 and J usage is TRBJ1-2; D not certain. Germline lookup yields CDR1 SNHLY and CDR2 FYNNEI. Trimming stripped 5 bases from V and 4 bases from J, with 14 bases between. The CDR3 extends over 14 amino acids. The CDR3 bases are TGTGCCAGCAGTTACGAAATGGTCTTCTATGGCTACACCTTC. This sequence encodes CASSYEMVFYGYTF.

This clonotype came up many times. This chain uses TRBV15 with TRBJ2-5, with D perhaps TRBD1 (6 bases). Trimming left V 8 bases short and J 2 bases short, with 15 bases between. Germline CDR1 and CDR2: LNHNV and YYDKDF (reference sequence). The CDR3 covers 14 residues. The CDR3 loop reads CATGIGQLQETQYF. The CDR3 nucleotides read TGTGCCACCGGTATTGGACAGCTGCAAGAGACCCAGTACTTC. Together with reference TRBV15 and TRBJ2-5, the CDR3 gives the full variable domain: DAMVIQNPRYQVTQFGKPVTLSCSQTLNHNVMYWYQQKSSQAPKLLFHYYDKDFNNEADTPDNFQSRRPNTSFCFLDIRSPGLGDTAMYLCATGIGQLQETQYFGPGTRLLVL.

In this sample, this clonotype turned up many times. J is TRBJ2-5 and V is TRBV2, with a tentative D call TRBD1 (5 bases). Trimming pared 7 bases from V and 4 bases from J, leaving 13 bases between. In germline, CDR1 is SNHLY, CDR2 FYNNEI. The CDR3 sequence is 13 residues long. In nucleotides, the CDR3 is TGTGCCAGCAAGGGGAAATGGCTAGAGACCCAGTACTTC. It specifies CASKGKWLETQYF. Combining the CDR3 with reference TRBV2 and TRBJ2-5 gives the whole variable domain EPEVTQTPSHQVTQMGQEVILRCVPISNHLYFYWYRQILGQKVEFLVSFYNNEISEKSEIFDDQFSVERPDGSNFTLKIRSTKLEDSAMYFCASKGKWLETQYFGPGTRLLVL.